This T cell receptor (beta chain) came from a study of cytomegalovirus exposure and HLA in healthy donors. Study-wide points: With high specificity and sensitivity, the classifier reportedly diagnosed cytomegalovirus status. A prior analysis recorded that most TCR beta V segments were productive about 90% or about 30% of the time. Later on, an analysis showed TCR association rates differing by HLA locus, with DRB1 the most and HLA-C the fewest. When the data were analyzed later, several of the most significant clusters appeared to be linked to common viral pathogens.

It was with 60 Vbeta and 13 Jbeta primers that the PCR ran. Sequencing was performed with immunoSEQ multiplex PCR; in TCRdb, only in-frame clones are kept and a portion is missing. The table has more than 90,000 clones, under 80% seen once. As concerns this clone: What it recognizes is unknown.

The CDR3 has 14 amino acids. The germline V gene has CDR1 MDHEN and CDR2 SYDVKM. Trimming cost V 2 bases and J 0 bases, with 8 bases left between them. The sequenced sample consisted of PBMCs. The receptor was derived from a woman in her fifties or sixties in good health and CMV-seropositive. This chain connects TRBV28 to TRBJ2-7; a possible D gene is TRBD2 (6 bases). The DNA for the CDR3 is TGTGCCAGCAGTTTAGGGGGACTCTCCTACGAGCAGTACTTC. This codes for CASSLGGLSYEQYF. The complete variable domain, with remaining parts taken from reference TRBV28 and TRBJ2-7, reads DVKVTQSSRYLVKRTGEKVFLECVQDMDHENMFWYRQDPGLGLRLIYFSYDVKMKEKGDIPEGYSVSREKKERFSLILESASTNQTSMYLCASSLGGLSYEQYFGPGTRLTVT.